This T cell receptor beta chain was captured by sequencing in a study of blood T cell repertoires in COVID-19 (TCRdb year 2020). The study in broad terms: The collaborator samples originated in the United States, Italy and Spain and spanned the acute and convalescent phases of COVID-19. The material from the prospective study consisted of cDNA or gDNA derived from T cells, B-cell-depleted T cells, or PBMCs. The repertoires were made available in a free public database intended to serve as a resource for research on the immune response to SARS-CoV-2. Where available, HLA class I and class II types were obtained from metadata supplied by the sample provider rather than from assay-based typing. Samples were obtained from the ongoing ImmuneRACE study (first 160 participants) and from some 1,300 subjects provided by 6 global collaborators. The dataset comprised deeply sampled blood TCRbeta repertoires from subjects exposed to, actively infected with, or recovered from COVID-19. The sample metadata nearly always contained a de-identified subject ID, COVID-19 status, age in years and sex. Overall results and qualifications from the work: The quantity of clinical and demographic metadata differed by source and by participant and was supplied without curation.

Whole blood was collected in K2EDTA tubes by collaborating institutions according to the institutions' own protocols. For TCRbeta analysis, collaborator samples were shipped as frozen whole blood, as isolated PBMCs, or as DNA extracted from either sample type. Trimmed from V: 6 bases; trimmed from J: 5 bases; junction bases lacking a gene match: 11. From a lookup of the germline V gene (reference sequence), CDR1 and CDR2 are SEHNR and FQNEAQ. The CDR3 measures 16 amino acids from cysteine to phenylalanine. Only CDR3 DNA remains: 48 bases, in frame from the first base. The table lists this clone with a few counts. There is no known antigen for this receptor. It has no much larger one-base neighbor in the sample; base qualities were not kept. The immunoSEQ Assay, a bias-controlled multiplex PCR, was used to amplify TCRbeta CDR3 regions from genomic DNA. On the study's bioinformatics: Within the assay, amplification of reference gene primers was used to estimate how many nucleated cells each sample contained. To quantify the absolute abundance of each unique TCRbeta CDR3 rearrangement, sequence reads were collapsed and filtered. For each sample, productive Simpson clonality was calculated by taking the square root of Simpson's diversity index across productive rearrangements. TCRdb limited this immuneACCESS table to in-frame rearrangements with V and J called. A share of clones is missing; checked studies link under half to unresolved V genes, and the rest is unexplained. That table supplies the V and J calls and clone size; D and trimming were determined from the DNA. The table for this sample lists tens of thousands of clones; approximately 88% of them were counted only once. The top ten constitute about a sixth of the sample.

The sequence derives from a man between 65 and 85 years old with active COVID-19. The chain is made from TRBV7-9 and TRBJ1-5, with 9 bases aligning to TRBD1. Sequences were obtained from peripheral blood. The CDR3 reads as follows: CASSFHPGTGHQPQHF. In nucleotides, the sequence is TGTGCCAGCAGTTTCCACCCTGGGACAGGGCATCAGCCCCAGCATTTT.